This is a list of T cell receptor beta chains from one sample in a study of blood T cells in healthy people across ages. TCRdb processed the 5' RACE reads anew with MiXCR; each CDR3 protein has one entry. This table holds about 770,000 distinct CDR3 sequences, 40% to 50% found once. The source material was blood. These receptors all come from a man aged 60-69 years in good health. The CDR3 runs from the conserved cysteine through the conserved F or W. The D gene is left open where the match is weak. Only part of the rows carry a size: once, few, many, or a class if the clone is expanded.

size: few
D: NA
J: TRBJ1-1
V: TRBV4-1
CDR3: CASSQADRSGMNTEAFF
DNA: TGCGCCAGCAGCCAAGCGGACAGATCAGGGATGAACACTGAAGCTTTCTTT

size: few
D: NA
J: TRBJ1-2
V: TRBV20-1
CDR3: CSARNDRDGFRVYGYTF
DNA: TGCAGTGCTAGAAACGATCGGGACGGATTTAGGGTCTATGGCTACACCTTC

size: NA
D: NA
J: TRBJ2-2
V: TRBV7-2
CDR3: CASSLGMGANTGELFF
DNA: TGTGCCAGCAGCTTAGGAATGGGAGCGAACACCGGGGAGCTGTTTTTT

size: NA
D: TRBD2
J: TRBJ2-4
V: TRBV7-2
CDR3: CASSPMEAGGSKNIQYF
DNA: TGTGCCAGCAGCCCGATGGAGGCGGGGGGGTCCAAAAACATTCAGTACTTC

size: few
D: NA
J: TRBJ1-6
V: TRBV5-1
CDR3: CASSLSGPTNSPLHF
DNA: TGCGCCAGCAGCCTGAGTGGGCCGACTAATTCACCCCTCCACTTT

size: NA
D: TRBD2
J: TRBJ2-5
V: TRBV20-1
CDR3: CSARVAGGLETQYF
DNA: TGCAGTGCTAGGGTGGCGGGGGGCCTGGAGACCCAGTACTTC

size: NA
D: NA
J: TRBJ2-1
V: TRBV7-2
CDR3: CASSRPGPYNEQFF
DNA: TGTGCCAGCAGCCGCCCCGGACCCTACAATGAGCAGTTCTTC

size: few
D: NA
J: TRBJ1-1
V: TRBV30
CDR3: CAWSRQSNTEAFF
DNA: TGTGCCTGGAGTAGACAGTCGAACACTGAAGCTTTCTTT

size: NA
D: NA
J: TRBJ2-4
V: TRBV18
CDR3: CASSRDTGTVTTKQYF
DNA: TGTGCCAGCTCACGCGATACCGGGACGGTAACTACAAAGCAGTACTTC

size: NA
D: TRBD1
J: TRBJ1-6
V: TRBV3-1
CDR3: CASSTQGGVRSPLHF
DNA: TGTGCCAGCAGCACCCAGGGGGGGGTCCGCTCACCCCTCCACTTT

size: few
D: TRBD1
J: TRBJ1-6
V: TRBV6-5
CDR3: CASSSPKDRTATPLHF
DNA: TGTGCCAGCAGTTCACCGAAGGACAGGACGGCGACACCCCTCCACTTT

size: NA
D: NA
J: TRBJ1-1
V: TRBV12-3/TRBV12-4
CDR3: CASSLGSGQLNTEAFF
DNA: TGTGCCAGCAGTTTAGGGTCTGGGCAGCTGAACACTGAAGCTTTCTTT

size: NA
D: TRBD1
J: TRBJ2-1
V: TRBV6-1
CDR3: CASSVRGQDNEQFF
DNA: TGTGCCAGCAGTGTAAGAGGACAGGACAATGAGCAGTTCTTC

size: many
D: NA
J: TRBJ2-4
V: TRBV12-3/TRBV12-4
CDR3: CASSPQLANIQYF
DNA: TGTGCCAGCAGTCCCCAACTAGCAAACATTCAGTACTTC

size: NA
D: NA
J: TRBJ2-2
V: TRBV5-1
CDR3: CASSLTAGGPGELFF
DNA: TGCGCCAGCAGCTTAACGGCAGGGGGGCCCGGGGAGCTGTTTTTT

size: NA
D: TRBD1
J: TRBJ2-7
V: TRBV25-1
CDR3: CASSRDRSDEQYF
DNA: TGTGCCAGCAGCCGGGACAGATCGGACGAGCAGTACTTC

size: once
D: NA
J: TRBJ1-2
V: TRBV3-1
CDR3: CASTGRGLNYGYTF
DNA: TGTGCCAGCACGGGACGGGGGCTTAACTATGGCTACACCTTT

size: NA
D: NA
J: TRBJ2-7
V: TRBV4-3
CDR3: CASSQDRLGRYNEQYF
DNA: TGCGCCAGCAGCCAAGATCGGCTAGGGAGATACAATGAGCAGTACTTC

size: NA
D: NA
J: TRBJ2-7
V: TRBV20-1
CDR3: CSASRWARSSSYEQYF
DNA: TGCAGTGCTAGCCGATGGGCCCGTAGTAGCTCCTACGAGCAGTACTTC

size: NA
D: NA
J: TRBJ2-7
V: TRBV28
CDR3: CASSLTRVGYEQYF
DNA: TGTGCCAGCAGTTTAACCAGGGTTGGCTACGAGCAGTACTTC

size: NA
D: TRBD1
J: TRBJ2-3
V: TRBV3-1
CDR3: CASSPQGGRLPQYF
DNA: TGTGCCAGCAGCCCACAGGGGGGTCGCCTTCCGCAGTATTTT

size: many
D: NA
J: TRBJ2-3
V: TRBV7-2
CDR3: CASSLVGDWADTQYF
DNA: TGTGCCAGCAGCTTAGTAGGGGATTGGGCAGATACGCAGTATTTT

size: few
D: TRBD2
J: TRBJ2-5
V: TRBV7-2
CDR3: CASSLGVTSASVQETQYF
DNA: TGTGCCAGCAGCCTAGGGGTTACTAGCGCCTCCGTACAAGAGACCCAGTACTTC

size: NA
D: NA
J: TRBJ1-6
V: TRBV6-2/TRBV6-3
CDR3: CASRGDSADGPLHF
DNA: TGTGCCAGCAGGGGGGATTCCGCGGATGGACCCCTCCACTTT

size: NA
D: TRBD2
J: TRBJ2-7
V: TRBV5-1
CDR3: CASRPERGRSYEQYF
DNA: TGCGCCAGCAGACCCGAGCGGGGGCGCTCCTACGAGCAGTACTTC

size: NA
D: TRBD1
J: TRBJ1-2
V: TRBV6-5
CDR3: CATRGQGRGNYGYTF
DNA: TGTGCCACCAGGGGACAGGGAAGAGGGAACTATGGCTACACCTTC

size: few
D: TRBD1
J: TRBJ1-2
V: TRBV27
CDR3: CASSLLGGGDYGYTF
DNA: TGTGCCAGCAGTTTATTGGGAGGGGGCGACTATGGCTACACCTTC

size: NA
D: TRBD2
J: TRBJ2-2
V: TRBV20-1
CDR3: CSAREAGGSPGELFF
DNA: TGCAGTGCTAGAGAAGCGGGGGGATCCCCCGGGGAGCTGTTTTTT

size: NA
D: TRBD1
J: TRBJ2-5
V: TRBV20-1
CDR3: CSARGQGGSQETQYF
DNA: TGCAGTGCTAGAGGACAGGGGGGGAGTCAAGAGACCCAGTACTTC

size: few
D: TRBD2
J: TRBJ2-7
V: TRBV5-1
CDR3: CASSWPGTRSGEQYF
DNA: TGCGCCAGCAGCTGGCCCGGGACTAGGAGTGGCGAGCAGTACTTC

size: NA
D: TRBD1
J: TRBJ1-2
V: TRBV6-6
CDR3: CASRADGRGLYGYTF
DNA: TGTGCCAGCAGGGCCGATGGCAGGGGGCTTTACGGCTACACCTTC

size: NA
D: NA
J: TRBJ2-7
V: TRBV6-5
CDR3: CASSYGPLYEQYF
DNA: TGTGCCAGCAGTTACGGTCCTCTCTACGAGCAGTACTTC

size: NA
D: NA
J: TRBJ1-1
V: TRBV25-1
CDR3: CASSRDLGGTEAFF
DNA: TGTGCCAGCAGTAGGGACCTCGGAGGGACTGAAGCTTTCTTT

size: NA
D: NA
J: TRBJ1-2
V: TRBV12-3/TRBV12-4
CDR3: CASSSRNSYGYTF
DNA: TGTGCCAGCAGTTCCAGGAATAGCTATGGCTACACCTTC

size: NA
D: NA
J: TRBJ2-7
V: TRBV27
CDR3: CASSMRLRTYEQYF
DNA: TGTGCCAGCAGCATGAGACTGAGAACCTACGAGCAGTACTTC

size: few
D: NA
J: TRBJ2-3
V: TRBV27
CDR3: CASSPPNENTQYF
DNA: TGTGCCAGCAGTCCTCCAAATGAAAATACGCAGTATTTT

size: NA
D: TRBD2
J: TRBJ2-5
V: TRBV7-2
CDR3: CASSLELGLARSGGETQYF
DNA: TGTGCCAGCAGCTTAGAGTTGGGACTAGCTCGCAGCGGGGGAGAGACCCAGTACTTC

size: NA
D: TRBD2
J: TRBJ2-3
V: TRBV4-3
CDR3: CASSPHGTSGTTDTQYF
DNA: TGCGCCAGCAGCCCGCATGGGACTAGCGGGACTACAGATACGCAGTATTTT

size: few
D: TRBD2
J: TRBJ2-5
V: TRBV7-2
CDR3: CASSLAPSGGARETQYF
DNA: TGTGCCAGCAGCTTAGCGCCTAGCGGGGGGGCTAGAGAGACCCAGTACTTC

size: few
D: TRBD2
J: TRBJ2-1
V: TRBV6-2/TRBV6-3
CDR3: CASTNGLAGGEQFF
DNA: TGTGCCAGCACCAACGGACTAGCGGGGGGTGAGCAGTTCTTC

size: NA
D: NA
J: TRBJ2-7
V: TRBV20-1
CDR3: CSPPWGFDEQYF
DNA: TGCAGTCCCCCATGGGGTTTCGACGAGCAGTACTTC

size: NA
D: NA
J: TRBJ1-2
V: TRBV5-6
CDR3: CASSRDGGYYGYTF
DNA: TGTGCCAGCAGTAGAGATGGGGGTTACTATGGCTACACCTTC

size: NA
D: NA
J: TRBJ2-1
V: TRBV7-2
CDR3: CASSLARPAAQFF
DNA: TGTGCCAGCAGCTTAGCCCGCCCGGCGGCCCAGTTCTTC

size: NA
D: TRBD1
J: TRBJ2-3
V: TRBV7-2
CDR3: CASSETGQGFTDTQYF
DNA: TGTGCCAGCAGCGAAACGGGACAGGGGTTCACAGATACGCAGTATTTT

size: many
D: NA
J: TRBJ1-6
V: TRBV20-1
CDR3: CSARDSSYNSPLHF
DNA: TGCAGTGCTAGAGATAGCTCCTATAATTCACCCCTCCACTTT

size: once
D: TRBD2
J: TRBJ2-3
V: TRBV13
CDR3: CASSVLSSGGTQYF
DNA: TGTGCCAGCAGCGTACTCTCTAGCGGGGGTACGCAGTATTTT